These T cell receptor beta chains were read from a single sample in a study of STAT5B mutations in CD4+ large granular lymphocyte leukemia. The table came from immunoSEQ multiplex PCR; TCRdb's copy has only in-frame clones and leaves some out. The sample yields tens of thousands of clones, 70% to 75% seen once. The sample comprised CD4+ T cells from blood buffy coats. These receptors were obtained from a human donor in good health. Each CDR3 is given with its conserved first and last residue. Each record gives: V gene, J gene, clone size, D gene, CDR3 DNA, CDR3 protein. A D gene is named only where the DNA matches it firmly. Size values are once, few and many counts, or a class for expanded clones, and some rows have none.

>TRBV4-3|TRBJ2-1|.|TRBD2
TGCGCCAGCAGCCGGCTGGGACTAGCTACCTCCGAGCAGTTCTTC
CASSRLGLATSEQFF
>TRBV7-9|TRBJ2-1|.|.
TGTGCCAGCAGCCCAGAGGGTACCACAAGCTCCTACAATGAGCAGTTCTTC
CASSPEGTTSSYNEQFF
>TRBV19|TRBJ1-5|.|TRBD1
TGTGCCAGTAGCCGGACAGGGGAGGGAGGACAGCCCCAGCATTTT
CASSRTGEGGQPQHF
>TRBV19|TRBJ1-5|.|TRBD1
TGTGCCAGTAGTATAGAGGACAGGGCGGATCAGCCCCAGCATTTT
CASSIEDRADQPQHF
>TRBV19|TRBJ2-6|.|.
TGTGCCAGTAGTCAAACGGGGGCCCCCTCAAGCTCTGGGGCCAACGTCCTGACTTTC
CASSQTGAPSSSGANVLTF
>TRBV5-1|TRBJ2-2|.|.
TGCGCCAGCAGCTTGGTTGGAGACGGGGAGCTGTTTTTT
CASSLVGDGELFF
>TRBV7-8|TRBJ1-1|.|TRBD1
TGTGCCAGCAGCCGGGGCGACAGGGTTCTGACTGAAGCTTTCTTT
CASSRGDRVLTEAFF
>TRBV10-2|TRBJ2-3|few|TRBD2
TGCGCCAGCGTAATAGCGGGGGGCCGCACAGATACGCAGTATTTT
CASVIAGGRTDTQYF
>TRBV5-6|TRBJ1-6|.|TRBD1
TGTGCCAGCAGCTTGGAGTATGGGACAGCTAATTCACCCCTCCACTTT
CASSLEYGTANSPLHF
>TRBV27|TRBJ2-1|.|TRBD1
TGTGCCAGCAGTTCCGGACAGGGATTCAATGAGCAGTTCTTC
CASSSGQGFNEQFF
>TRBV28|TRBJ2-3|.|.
TGTGCCAGCAGTTTATCAGTTGGAACAGATACGCAGTATTTT
CASSLSVGTDTQYF
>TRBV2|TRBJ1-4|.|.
TGTGCCAGCATGATAGGACCTCAAGGGGAACTGTTTTTT
CASMIGPQGELFF
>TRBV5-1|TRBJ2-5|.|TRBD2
TGCGCCAGCAGGCAGGCTAGCGGGAGTGAGACCCAGTACTTC
CASRQASGSETQYF
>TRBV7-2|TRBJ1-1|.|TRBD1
TGTGCCAGCAGCCCAGGGGGTACTGAAGCTTTCTTT
CASSPGGTEAFF
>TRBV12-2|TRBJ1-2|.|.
TGTGCAAGAACCATAAACGCGGTCCGAGTGATGGTGTACGGCGACTATGGCTACACCTTC
CARTINAVRVMVYGDYGYTF
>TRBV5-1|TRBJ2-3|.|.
TGCGCCAGCAGCGCTGGACAGCCCCCTGCTGATACGCAGTATTTT
CASSAGQPPADTQYF
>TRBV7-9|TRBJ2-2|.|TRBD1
TGTGCCAGCAGCTCCTCGGGACAGGCGAACACCGGGGAGCTGTTTTTT
CASSSSGQANTGELFF
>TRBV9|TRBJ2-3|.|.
TGTGCCAGCAGCGTTCTCACCTTAGAGGATACGCAGTATTTT
CASSVLTLEDTQYF
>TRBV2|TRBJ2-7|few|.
TGTGCCAGCCACGTACGGTTTACCTCCTACGAGCAGTACTTC
CASHVRFTSYEQYF
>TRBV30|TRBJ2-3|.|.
TGTGCCTGGAACCTAGGTCTGATGACAGATACGCAGTATTTT
CAWNLGLMTDTQYF
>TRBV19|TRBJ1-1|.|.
TGTGCCAGTAGTATAGACTCGCCGGGGGCCGGGACTGAAGCTTTCTTT
CASSIDSPGAGTEAFF
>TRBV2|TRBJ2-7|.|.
TGTGCCAGCAGTGGGGACTTCTACGAGCAGTACTTC
CASSGDFYEQYF
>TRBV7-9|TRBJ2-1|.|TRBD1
TGTGCCAGCATCAACCTGAACAGGGGCAATGAGCAGTTCTTC
CASINLNRGNEQFF
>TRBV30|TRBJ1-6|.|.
TGTGCCTGGAGTGTACTTACTCCCGACCCCCCAAATTCACCCCTCCACTTT
CAWSVLTPDPPNSPLHF
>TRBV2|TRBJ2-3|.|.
TGTGCCAGCAGTGAGTTGCGTACTGATACGCAGTATTTT
CASSELRTDTQYF
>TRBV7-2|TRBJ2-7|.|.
TGTGCCAGCAGCTTTGGCAGGGGCAGTCACGAGCAGTACTTC
CASSFGRGSHEQYF
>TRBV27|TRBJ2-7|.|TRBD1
TGTGCCAGCAGTTTGTCCGGACAGGGACGGTATCTCTTAGGCTACGAGCAGTACTTC
CASSLSGQGRYLLGYEQYF
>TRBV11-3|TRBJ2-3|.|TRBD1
TGTGCCAGCACCCTCGACAGGGAAATTACGGCAGATACGCAGTATTTT
CASTLDREITADTQYF
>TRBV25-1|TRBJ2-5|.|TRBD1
TGTGCCAGCAGTGATTGGACAGGGAACTTTCAAGAGACCCAGTACTTC
CASSDWTGNFQETQYF
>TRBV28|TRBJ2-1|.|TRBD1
TGTGCCAGCTTTATCGGGGGGGCAGGACAGGGGGCCAATGAGCAGTTCTTC
CASFIGGAGQGANEQFF
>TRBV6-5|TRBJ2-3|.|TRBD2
TGTGCCAGCAGTTACTCCAGCGGGGGGGCAACAGATACGCAGTATTTT
CASSYSSGGATDTQYF
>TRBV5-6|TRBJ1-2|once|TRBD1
TGTGCCAGCAGCACGCTGGGGCCATCCGGGACAGCCAACTATGGCTACACCTTC
CASSTLGPSGTANYGYTF
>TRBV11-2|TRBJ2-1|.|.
TGTGCCAGCAGCTTAGACCATCCCAATGAGCAGTTCTTC
CASSLDHPNEQFF
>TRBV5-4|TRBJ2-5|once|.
TGTGCCAGCAGCTTGGATTTGCAGTTGGACAGATTCCAAGAGACCCAGTACTTC
CASSLDLQLDRFQETQYF
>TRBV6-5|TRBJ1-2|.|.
TGTGCCAGCAGTTCCCGGGTCTATGGCTACACCTTC
CASSSRVYGYTF
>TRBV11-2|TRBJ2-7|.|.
TGTGCCAGCAGCTTAGGACCCTCCTTGTCCTACGAGCAGTACTTC
CASSLGPSLSYEQYF
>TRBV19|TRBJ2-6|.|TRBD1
TGTGCCAGTAGTATTCAGGGGACAGGTTCTACCGGGGCCAACGTCCTGACTTTC
CASSIQGTGSTGANVLTF
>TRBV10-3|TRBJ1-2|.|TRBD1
TGTGCCATCAGGGACAGGGCCAACTATGGCTACACCTTC
CAIRDRANYGYTF
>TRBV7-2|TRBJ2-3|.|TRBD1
TGTGCCAGCAGCTTAACAGGGGTGGATACGCAGTATTTT
CASSLTGVDTQYF
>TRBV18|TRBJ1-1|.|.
TGTGCCAGCTCACCAACCGGCACTGAAGCTTTCTTT
CASSPTGTEAFF
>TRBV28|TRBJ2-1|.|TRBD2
TGTGCCAGCAGTCCTCTAGCGGGGGGGATGAATGAGCAGTTCTTC
CASSPLAGGMNEQFF
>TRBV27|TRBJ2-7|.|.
TGTGCCAGCAGTTTTTGGGGGGGCCGCTACGAGCAGTACTTC
CASSFWGGRYEQYF
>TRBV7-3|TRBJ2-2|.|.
TGTGCCAGCAGGGCGGGACCGCAAGGGGACACCGGGGAGCTGTTTTTT
CASRAGPQGDTGELFF
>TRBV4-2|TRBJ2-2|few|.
TGTGCCAGCAGCCAAGATGGGGCCGGGGAGCTGTTTTTT
CASSQDGAGELFF
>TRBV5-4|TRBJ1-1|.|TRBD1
TGTGCCAGCACCGGCATGGGACAGGCTAAAACTTTCTTT
CASTGMGQAKTFF
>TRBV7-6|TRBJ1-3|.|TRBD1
TGTGCCAGCAGCTTAGGAGGGGGCGCAGGTGGAAACACCATATATTTT
CASSLGGGAGGNTIYF
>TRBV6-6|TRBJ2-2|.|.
TGTGCCAGTCGATGGGGGGGGCCATTTGACACCGGGGAGCTGTTTTTT
CASRWGGPFDTGELFF
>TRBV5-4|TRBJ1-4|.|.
TGTGCCACCACGAATGACAGAATCAATGAAAAACTGTTTTTT
CATTNDRINEKLFF